Listed here is a single TCR beta chain. This CDR3 has 18 residues. Germline V gene sequence: CDR1 SGHNT, CDR2 YYREEE (reference sequence). V lost 0 bases, J lost 0 bases, and 4 bases stayed unmatched. The source of the sample is a study of OX40 agonist ivuxolimab in advanced cancers. Background on the study: There were three patients with partial responses, one having hepatocellular carcinoma and two cutaneous melanoma.

Patients were ineligible given autoimmune disease history or systemic immunosuppression. Sequenced by immunoSEQ multiplex PCR; TCRdb stores in-frame clones only, minus some. The sample records 80,000 to 95,000 clones, about 91% being singletons. The material sequenced was CD4+ or CD8+ T cells sorted from blood, taken in a trial of the OX40 agonist ivuxolimab. This TCR was sampled from an adult with an advanced solid tumor such as melanoma, head and neck, liver or kidney cancer. The gene calls are TRBV5-4 and TRBJ2-1; 12 bases are shared with TRBD2. CDR3 protein: CASSLAASGGGSYNEQFF. The CDR3 bases are TGTGCCAGCAGCTTGGCGGCTAGCGGGGGGGGCTCCTACAATGAGCAGTTCTTC.